This T cell receptor (beta chain) was sequenced during a study of blood T cell repertoires in COVID-19. Overall study: Italy, Spain and the United States were the sources of the convalescent and acute COVID-19 samples. Nucleic acid was either cDNA or gDNA, and it came from T cells, B-cell-depleted T cells, or PBMCs.

This CDR3 spans 15 amino acids. Trimming removed 5 bases at V and 7 bases at J, with 19 bases between. CDR1 is SEHNR and CDR2 is FQNEAQ in the germline V gene (reference sequence). Original processing notes: Estimated nucleated cell counts came from reference gene primer amplification. Data came from immunoSEQ multiplex PCR; TCRdb stores just in-frame clones and leaves some out. V and J calls and clone size are copied from that table; D and trimming were computed from the DNA. This sample yields about 94,000 clones, of which approximately 79% are seen a single time; under 5% belongs to the top ten. The Seattle patients, enrolled during active infection, were followed longitudinally.

The chain combines TRBV7-9 with TRBJ2-3; D may be TRBD2 (5 bases). This sequence originates from a man between 65 and 85 years old with COVID-19, enrolled during active disease. The sample comprised peripheral blood. The CDR3 protein is CASSRTLATWNTQYF. CDR3 DNA: TGTGCCAGCAGCCGAACTCTAGCAACGTGGAATACGCAGTATTTT.